This T cell receptor beta chain was found in a study of breast tumors, draining lymph nodes, adjacent tissues. TCRdb fed the multiplex PCR reads into MiXCR, producing one record per CDR3 protein. The data hold approximately 12,000 distinct CDR3 sequences, with 50% observed a single time. Germline assignment: CDR1 GTSNPN and CDR2 SVGIG (reference sequence). The CDR3 totals 13 residues. Trimming took off 2 bases at V and 11 bases at J, with 18 bases between the two ends. The source is a female donor with breast cancer. Some clones in this sample may be carry-over from other donors' samples. Material: tumor-adjacent breast tissue. The J gene is TRBJ1-1, the V gene TRBV30; D unresolved. The CDR3 region has the DNA TGTGCCTGGAGTCGGGAGTGGGGAAGCTTGGCTTTCTTT. Protein: CAWSREWGSLAFF.